The clone carrying this TCR beta chain was picked up one time. The sample originates from a study of blood T cell repertoires in COVID-19. CDR3 length equals 14 residues. CDR1 is MDHEN and CDR2 is SYDVKM in the germline V gene. Trimming pared 2 bases from V and 8 bases from J, leaving 15 bases between. In the original analysis: Reference gene primer amplification yielded estimated nucleated cell counts. The assay was immunoSEQ multiplex PCR, and TCRdb's table has in-frame clones only and misses some. The V and J calls and clone size are taken from that table; D and trimming were inferred from the DNA. The sample gives more than 70,000 clones, 70% to 80% of which show up once; approximately 22% is in the top ten.

The clonotype originates from a human donor in a cohort sampled during active COVID-19. The chain links TRBV28 to TRBJ1-1; D may be TRBD1 (5 bases). Specimen: peripheral blood. The CDR3, as DNA: TGTGCCAGCAGTTTAGGGGGGATTGGTACAGAAGCTTTCTTT. Protein product: CASSLGGIGTEAFF.